This entry describes one T cell receptor beta chain. Its antigen remains unidentified. No clone much larger than this one lies a single base away; base qualities are absent. Survey-level immunoSEQ TCR-beta sequencing was performed on DNA from CEF-cultured naive and memory CD4+ T cells. In the source study's methods: During preprocessing, nonproductive sequences were removed, as were CDR3s that did not start with C, did not end with F or W, or were shorter than 7 amino acids. Antigen-specific clonotypes were called with the MANAFEST web app on the basis of expansion relative to the reference and to other culture wells. A clone was considered positive if significant expansion relative to the reference culture was observed in 2 of 3 replicate wells at an FDR below 0.05. To be called positive, a clone also had to show significant expansion compared with every other tandem well and an odds ratio greater than 5. Cultured and uncultured naive and memory CD4+ repertoires were searched for previously identified spike- and CEF-reactive CDR3s. After three terminal residues were trimmed from each end, CDR3 homology was quantified as pairwise Levenshtein distance using the stringdist R package. TCRdb carries this immuneACCESS record with in-frame sequences only. Its versions omit some clonotypes, under half of them owing to an unresolved V gene in the studies checked, with the rest unexplained. The V and J calls and clone size were taken over from that table, and D and trimming were inferred from the DNA. The sample contains 35,000 to 40,000 clones, roughly 80% of them found a single time. The ten largest clones add up to roughly 21% of the sample.

To separate naive from memory CD4+ T cells, cryopreserved PBMCs first underwent CD4 enrichment and then EasySep naive CD4+ T cell enrichment. For over eight days, some 95,000 sorted naive or memory CD4+ T cells were cultured together with CEF peptides and T cell-depleted PBMCs at a 1:1 ratio. In general, every peptide culture condition was set up in three replicate wells. Ficoll-Paque PLUS gradient centrifugation was used to isolate PBMCs from leukapheresis product or whole blood. PBMCs were either cryopreserved at -140°C or used fresh in the expansion assay. The QIAamp Micro DNA Kit was used to extract genomic DNA from the CD4+ T cells. These data are taken from a study of CD4 T cells in relation to SARS-CoV-2 and coronaviruses (dated by TCRdb to about 2021). About the study as a whole: In the ViraFEST assay, PBMCs were cultured with antigen for about eleven days, after which TCR beta CDR3s were sequenced to identify clonal expansions specific to the antigen. Of the roughly twelve convalescent patients, 8 were male and 4 were female, and two of the subjects were Hispanic. Patient-derived lymphoblastoid cell lines were used to map the HLA restriction of shared crossreactive spike epitopes. Memory CD4+ T cell crossreactivity between SARS-CoV-2 and common cold coronavirus spike proteins was assessed at the TCR clonotype level in the study. The Adaptive Biotechnologies TCR-sequencing kit was used for samples from a few pre-COVID donors and for the naive versus memory experiments, whereas the other data were Illumina-based. A different TCR-beta assay, based on Illumina, was used to sequence expansion assays from other donors in the study. Across all 12 patients in the full convalescent cohort, ages ranged from roughly 20 to 75 years, with a median of 38. The research as a whole found: Naive versus memory sequencing indicated the assay detects memory recall responses rather than primary responses primed during culture. Memory CD4+ clonotypes crossrecognizing SARS-CoV-2 and at least one common cold coronavirus spike were found in 50% to 80% of donors. Crossreactivity analysis centred on spike protein, so crossreactivity against other viral proteins was not assessed. No donor contributed both pre-pandemic and post-infection samples, which limited tracing the source of pre-existing responses. Crossreactive clones showed significantly weaker SARS-CoV-2-driven expansion than monoreactive clones, consistent with antigenic imprinting. The study was constrained by small numbers of patients and of tested TCRs.

Including the terminal cysteine and phenylalanine, the CDR3 comprises 18 residues. Solely the CDR3 DNA is kept, with 54 bases framed from the first base. For CDR1 and CDR2, the germline V gene lists LGHNA and YNFKEQ. Between the V and J ends, shortened by 3 bases and 0 bases respectively, the junction contains 15 bases. Rearrangement joined TRBV4-2 to TRBJ2-6; there is no confident call for the D gene. The receptor was isolated from an adult with COVID-19. The sample was memory CD4+ T cells from PBMCs, cultured in vitro. In the paper's terms, the cell subset or site label means: memory (non-naive) CD4+ T cells. The CDR3 region has the sequence CASSHPRIIRSGANVLTF. The base sequence is TGTGCCAGCAGCCATCCCCGGATTATTCGCTCTGGGGCCAACGTCCTGACTTTC.